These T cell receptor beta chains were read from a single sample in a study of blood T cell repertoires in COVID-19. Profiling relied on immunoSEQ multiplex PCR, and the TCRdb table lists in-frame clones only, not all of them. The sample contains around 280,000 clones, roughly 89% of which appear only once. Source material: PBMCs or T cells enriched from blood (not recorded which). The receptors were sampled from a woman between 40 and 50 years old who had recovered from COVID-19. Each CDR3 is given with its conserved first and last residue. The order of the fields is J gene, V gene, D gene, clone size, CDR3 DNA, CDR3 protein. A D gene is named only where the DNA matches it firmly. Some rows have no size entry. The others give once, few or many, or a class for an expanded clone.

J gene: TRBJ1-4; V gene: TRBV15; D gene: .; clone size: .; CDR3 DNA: TGTGCCACCAGCAGAGATCCCGCAGCAACTAATGAAAAACTGTTTTTT; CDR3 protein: CATSRDPAATNEKLFF
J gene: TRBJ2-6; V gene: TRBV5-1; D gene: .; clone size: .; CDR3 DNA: TGCGCCAGCAGCTTGGGTCAGGTGACGGCCAACGTCCTGACTTTC; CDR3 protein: CASSLGQVTANVLTF
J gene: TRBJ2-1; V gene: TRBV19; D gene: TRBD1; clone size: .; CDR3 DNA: TGTGCCAGTAAAGGGACCGGGACAGGATACAATGAGCAGTTCTTC; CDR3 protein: CASKGTGTGYNEQFF
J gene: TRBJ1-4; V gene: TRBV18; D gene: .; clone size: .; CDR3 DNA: TGTGCCAGCTCACCGAGCCCCCCCTCGTCGGCTAATGAAAAACTGTTTTTT; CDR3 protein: CASSPSPPSSANEKLFF
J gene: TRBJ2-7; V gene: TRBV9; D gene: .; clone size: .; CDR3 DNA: TGTGCCAGCAGCGTAGAAAGAGGAGAGCAGTACTTC; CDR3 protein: CASSVERGEQYF
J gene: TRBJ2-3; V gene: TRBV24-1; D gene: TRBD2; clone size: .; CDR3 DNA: TGTGCCACCGCCCCCCGGCCGACTAGCGGGACCACAGATACGCAGTATTTT; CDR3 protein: CATAPRPTSGTTDTQYF
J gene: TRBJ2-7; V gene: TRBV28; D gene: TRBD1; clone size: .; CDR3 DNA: TGTGCCAGCAGTTTGTCAGGGGGCTTGGGCTACGAGCAGTACTTC; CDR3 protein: CASSLSGGLGYEQYF
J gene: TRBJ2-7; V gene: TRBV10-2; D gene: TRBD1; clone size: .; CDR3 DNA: TGCGCCAGCAGTGAAGGGTTAGGGGGCGTGTACGAGCAGTACTTC; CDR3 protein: CASSEGLGGVYEQYF
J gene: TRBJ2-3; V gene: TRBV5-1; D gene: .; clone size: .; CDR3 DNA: TGCGCCAGCAGCTTGAGTGGACAGCTGACCACAGATACGCAGTATTTT; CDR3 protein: CASSLSGQLTTDTQYF
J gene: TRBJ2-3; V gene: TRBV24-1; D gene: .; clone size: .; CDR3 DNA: TGTGCCACCAGTGATAGGGGACACCTGTCCGATACGCAGTATTTT; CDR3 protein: CATSDRGHLSDTQYF
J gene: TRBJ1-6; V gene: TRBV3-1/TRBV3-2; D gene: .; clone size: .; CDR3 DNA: TGTGCCAGCAGCCCGCATGGATTGGAGAATTCACCCCTCCACTTT; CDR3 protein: CASSPHGLENSPLHF
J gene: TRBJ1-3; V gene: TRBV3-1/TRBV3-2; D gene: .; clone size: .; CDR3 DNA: TGTGCCAGCAGAAAACAGGACTCTGGAAACACCATATATTTT; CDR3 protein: CASRKQDSGNTIYF
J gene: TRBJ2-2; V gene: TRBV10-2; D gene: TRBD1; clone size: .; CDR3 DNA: TGCGCCAGCAGTGATAGGGGACAGGATGTCACCGGGGAGCTGTTTTTT; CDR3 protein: CASSDRGQDVTGELFF
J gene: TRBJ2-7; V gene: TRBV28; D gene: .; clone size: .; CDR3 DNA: TGTGCCAGCACCCAAAGAGAGCGGGCACTCTACGAGCAGTACTTC; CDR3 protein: CASTQRERALYEQYF
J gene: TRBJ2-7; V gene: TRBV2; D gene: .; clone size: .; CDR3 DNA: TGTGCCAGCAGTGAAGGCGACCGTCCAGGCGAGCAGTACTTC; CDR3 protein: CASSEGDRPGEQYF
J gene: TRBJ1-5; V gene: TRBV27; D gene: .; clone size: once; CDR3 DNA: TGTGCCAGCAATCCTCAGGGGATCCTACGAAATCAGCCCCAGCATTTT; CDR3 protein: CASNPQGILRNQPQHF
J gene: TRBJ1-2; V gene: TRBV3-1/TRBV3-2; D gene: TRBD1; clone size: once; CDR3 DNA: TGTGCCAGCAGCCCAGGGGGCCTCGCCTGGGGCTACACCTTC; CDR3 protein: CASSPGGLAWGYTF
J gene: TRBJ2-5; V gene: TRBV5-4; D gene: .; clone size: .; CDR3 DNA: TGTGCCAGCAGCTTACAGCCAACTCAAGAGACCCAGTACTTC; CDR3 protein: CASSLQPTQETQYF
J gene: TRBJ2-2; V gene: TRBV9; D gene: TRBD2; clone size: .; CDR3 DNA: TGTGCCAGCAGCGTAGTAGGGGGACTAGCGGGAGTCGGGGAGCTGTTTTTT; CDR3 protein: CASSVVGGLAGVGELFF
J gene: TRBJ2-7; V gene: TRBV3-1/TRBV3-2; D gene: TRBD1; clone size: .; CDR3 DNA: TGTGCCAGCAGCCAGGGTCTACAGGGGGCGCGTTACGAGCAGTACTTC; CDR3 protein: CASSQGLQGARYEQYF
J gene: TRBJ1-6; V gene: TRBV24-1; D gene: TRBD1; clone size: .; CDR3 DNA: TGTGCCACCAAAGCCCGGGACAGGGGAACCGATAATTCACCCCTCCACTTT; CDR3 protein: CATKARDRGTDNSPLHF
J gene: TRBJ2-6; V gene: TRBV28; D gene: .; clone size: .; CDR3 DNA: TGTGCCGCCGGCTCTGGGGCCAACGTCCTGACTTTC; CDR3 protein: CAAGSGANVLTF
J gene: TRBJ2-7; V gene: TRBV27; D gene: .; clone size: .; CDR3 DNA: TGTGCCAGCAGTTTTCTACAGGGCGCCTACGAGCAGTACTTC; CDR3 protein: CASSFLQGAYEQYF
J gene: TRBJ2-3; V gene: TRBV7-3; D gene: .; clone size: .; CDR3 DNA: TGTGCCAGCAGCTTAAGGCCCACAACGGGGGCAGATACGCAGTATTTT; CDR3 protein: CASSLRPTTGADTQYF